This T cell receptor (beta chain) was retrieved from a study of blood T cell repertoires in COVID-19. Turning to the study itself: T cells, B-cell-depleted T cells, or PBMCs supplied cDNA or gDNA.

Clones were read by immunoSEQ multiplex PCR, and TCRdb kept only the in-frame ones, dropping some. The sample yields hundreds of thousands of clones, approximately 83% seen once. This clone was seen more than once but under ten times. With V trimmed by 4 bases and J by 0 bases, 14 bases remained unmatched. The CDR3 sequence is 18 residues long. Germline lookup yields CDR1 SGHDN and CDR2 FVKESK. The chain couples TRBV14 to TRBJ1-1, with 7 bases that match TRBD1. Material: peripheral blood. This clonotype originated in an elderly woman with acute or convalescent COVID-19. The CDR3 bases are TGTGCCAGCAGCCTGAAGACAGGGTGGTCCCTCATGAACACTGAAGCTTTCTTT. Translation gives CASSLKTGWSLMNTEAFF.